A single sample is the source of the 14 T cell receptor beta chains below, sequenced in a study of blood T cell repertoires in COVID-19. Repertoires were generated with immunoSEQ multiplex PCR, while TCRdb's copy carries only in-frame clones and drops some. The sample lists about 83,000 clones, about 86% occurring once. The material sequenced was peripheral blood. These receptors were collected from a woman older than 75 in a cohort sampled during active or convalescent COVID-19.

This chain uses TRBV6-5 with TRBJ2-2; D is uncertain. Trimming pared 3 bases from V and 1 base from J, leaving 6 bases between. Germline CDR1 is MNHEY and CDR2 is SVGAGI. This CDR3 is built from 14 residues. In nucleotides, the CDR3 is TGTGCCAGCAGTTATAGATGGAACACCGGGGAGCTGTTTTTT. The encoded protein is CASSYRWNTGELFF.

This chain connects TRBV19 to TRBJ2-3; 8 bases match TRBD1. Per the germline V gene, CDR1 is LNHDA and CDR2 is SQIVND (reference sequence). The CDR3 has 15 residues. V shed 2 bases, J shed 3 bases, and the junction held 4 bases outside the gene matches. The CDR3 loop reads CASSIRRTGTDTQYF. Here the CDR3 DNA reads TGTGCCAGTAGTATAAGGCGGACAGGGACAGATACGCAGTATTTT.

The J gene is TRBJ1-1, the V gene TRBV5-1; no reliable D call. The V end was cut by 0 bases, the J end by 5 bases, with 14 bases between. CDR1 SGHRS and CDR2 YFSETQ come from the germline V gene. The CDR3 loop spans 15 amino acids. For the CDR3, the DNA is TGCGCCAGCAGCTTGGAGTTACAGTCTGGAACTGAAGCTTTCTTT. It is translated as CASSLELQSGTEAFF. The complete variable domain, with remaining parts taken from reference TRBV5-1 and TRBJ1-1, reads KAGVTQTPRYLIKTRGQQVTLSCSPISGHRSVSWYQQTPGQGLQFLFEYFSETQRNKGNFPGRFSGRQFSNSRSEMNVSTLELGDSALYLCASSLELQSGTEAFFGQGTRLTVV.

V usage is TRBV29-1 and J usage is TRBJ1-1; D is unresolved. Trimming left V 7 bases short and J 5 bases short, with 20 bases between. The CDR3 extends over 14 amino acids. In germline, CDR1 is SQVTM, CDR2 ANQGSEA. The CDR3 reads CSAGRREDGTEAFF. The CDR3 nucleotides read TGCAGCGCTGGCCGTCGGGAGGATGGGACTGAAGCTTTCTTT.

The sample holds a few counts of this clone. The chain has TRBV3-1 (or the pseudogene TRBV3-2) and TRBJ2-7; no definite D call. Germline V gene data show CDR1 as LGHDT and CDR2 as YNNKEL (reference sequence). The CDR3 totals 14 residues. With 1 base removed from V and 0 bases from J, the gap between germline ends came to 7 bases. CDR3 DNA sequence: TGTGCCAGCAGCCAAGGCCACAACTCCTACGAGCAGTACTTC. This sequence encodes CASSQGHNSYEQYF.

The chain combines TRBV4-1 with TRBJ1-1; D might be TRBD1 (5 bases). The CDR3 length is 15 residues. Trimming took off 6 bases at V and 1 base at J, with 15 bases between the two ends. Looked up from germline, CDR1 is MGHRA and CDR2 is YSYEKL. CDR3: CASSHQPQGNTEAFF. The CDR3 coding sequence is TGCGCCAGCAGTCATCAACCCCAGGGGAACACTGAAGCTTTCTTT.

This clone was found once. The chain has TRBV2 and TRBJ2-7; the D gene is possibly TRBD1 (5 bases). This CDR3 comprises 15 residues. V gave up 0 bases and J gave up 3 bases, with 12 bases separating them. The germline V gene encodes CDR1 SNHLY and CDR2 FYNNEI. The chain's CDR3 is CASSEAGAIFYEQYF. The CDR3 nucleotides are TGTGCCAGCAGTGAAGCAGGGGCAATCTTCTACGAGCAGTACTTC.

CDR3 DNA: TGTGCCACCAGTGAAGGGAGTGCCGACAATCAGCCCCAGCATTTT. Its translation is CATSEGSADNQPQHF. The chain couples TRBV24-1 to TRBJ1-5, with D unclear. Looked up from germline, CDR1 is KGHDR and CDR2 is SFDVKD. V was trimmed by 4 bases and J by 3 bases, leaving 12 bases between them. There are 15 residues in the CDR3.

V and J are TRBV18 and TRBJ1-1, with TRBD1 as a possible D gene (5 bases). Germline lookup yields CDR1 KGHSH and CDR2 LQKENI. This CDR3 has 14 amino acids. Trimming cost V 1 base and J 5 bases, with 11 bases left between them. For the CDR3, the DNA is TGTGCCAGCTCACCACTCGTCCAGGGAACTGAAGCTTTCTTT. It translates to CASSPLVQGTEAFF. Variable domain in full (rest from reference TRBV18 and TRBJ1-1): NAGVMQNPRHLVRRRGQEARLRCSPMKGHSHVYWYRQLPEEGLKFMVYLQKENIIDESGMPKERFSAEFPKEGPSILRIQQVVRGDSAAYFCASSPLVQGTEAFFGQGTRLTVV.

V gene TRBV18 combines with J gene TRBJ2-5, with D unclear. The CDR3 loop spans 16 amino acids. Trimming pared 6 bases from V and 5 bases from J, leaving 22 bases between. In germline, CDR1 is KGHSH, CDR2 LQKENI. This CDR3 is CASSLGDPRTRETQYF. The CDR3 bases are TGTGCCAGCTCCTTAGGTGACCCCCGCACGCGGGAGACCCAGTACTTC.

The chain is built from TRBV28 and TRBJ1-1; D not resolved. CDR3 length: 12 amino acids. Germline V gene data show CDR1 as MDHEN and CDR2 as SYDVKM. CDR3 in amino acids: CGKSKDYTEAFF. The CDR3 coding sequence is TGTGGGAAGTCAAAGGACTACACTGAAGCTTTCTTT.

The gene calls are TRBV3-1 (or the pseudogene TRBV3-2) and TRBJ2-1, with 9 bases matching TRBD2. This CDR3 is 18 amino acids long. Germline CDR1 and CDR2: LGHDT and YNNKEL (reference sequence). Trimming removed 1 base from V and 11 bases from J; junction bases left unmatched: 18. The CDR3 region is CASSQGPLAGVTNVKQFF. The CDR3 coding sequence is TGTGCCAGCAGCCAAGGCCCACTAGCGGGCGTAACAAATGTTAAGCAGTTCTTC.

V is TRBV6-5 and J is TRBJ1-5; the D gene is possibly TRBD1 (5 bases). Trimming removed 6 bases at V and 0 bases at J, with 12 bases between. Germline CDR1 and CDR2: MNHEY and SVGAGI. The CDR3 runs 15 residues. In nucleotides, the CDR3 is TGTGCCAGCAGCCTAGGACACGTTAGCAATCAGCCCCAGCATTTT. This codes for CASSLGHVSNQPQHF.

The J gene is TRBJ2-1, the V gene TRBV27, with 7 positions matching TRBD1. V lost 8 bases, J lost 0 bases, and 7 bases stayed unmatched. CDR3 size: 15 residues. The V gene's germline CDR1 is MNHEY and CDR2 SMNVEV (reference sequence). CDR3 sequence reads: CASVHTGASYNEQFF. The DNA of the CDR3 is TGTGCCAGCGTCCACACAGGGGCCTCCTACAATGAGCAGTTCTTC.